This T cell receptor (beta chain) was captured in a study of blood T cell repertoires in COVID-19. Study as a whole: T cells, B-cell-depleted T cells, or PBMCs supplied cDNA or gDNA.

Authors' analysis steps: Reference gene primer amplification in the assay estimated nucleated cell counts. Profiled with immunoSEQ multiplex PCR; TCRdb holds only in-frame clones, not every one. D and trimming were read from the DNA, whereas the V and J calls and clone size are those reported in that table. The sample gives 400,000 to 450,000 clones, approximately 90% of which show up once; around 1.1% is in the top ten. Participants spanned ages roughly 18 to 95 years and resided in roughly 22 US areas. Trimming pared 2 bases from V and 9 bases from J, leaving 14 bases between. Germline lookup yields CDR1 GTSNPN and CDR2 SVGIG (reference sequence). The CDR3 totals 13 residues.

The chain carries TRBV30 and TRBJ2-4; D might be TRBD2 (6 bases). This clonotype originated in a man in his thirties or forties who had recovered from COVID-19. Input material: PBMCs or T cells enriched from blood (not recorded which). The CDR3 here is CAWSRTGARIQYF. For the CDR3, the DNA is TGTGCCTGGAGTAGAACGGGAGCCCGCATTCAGTACTTC. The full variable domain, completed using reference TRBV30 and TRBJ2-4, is SQTIHQWPATLVQPVGSPLSLECTVEGTSNPNLYWYRQAAGRGLQLLFYSVGIGQISSEVPQNLSASRPQDRQFILSSKKLLLSDSGFYLCAWSRTGARIQYFGAGTRLSVL.